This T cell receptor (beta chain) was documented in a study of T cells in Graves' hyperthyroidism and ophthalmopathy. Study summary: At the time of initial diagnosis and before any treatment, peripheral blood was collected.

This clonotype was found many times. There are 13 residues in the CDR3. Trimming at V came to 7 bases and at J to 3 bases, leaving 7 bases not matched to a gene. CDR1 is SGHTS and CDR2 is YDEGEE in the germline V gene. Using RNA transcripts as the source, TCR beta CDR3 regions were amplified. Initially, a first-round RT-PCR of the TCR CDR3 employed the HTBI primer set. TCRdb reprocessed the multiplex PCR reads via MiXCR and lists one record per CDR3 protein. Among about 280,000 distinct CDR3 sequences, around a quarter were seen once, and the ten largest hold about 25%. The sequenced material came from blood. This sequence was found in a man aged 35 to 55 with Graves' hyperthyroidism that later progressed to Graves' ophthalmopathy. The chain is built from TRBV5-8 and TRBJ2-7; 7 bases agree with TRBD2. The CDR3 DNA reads TGTGCCAGCGGAGGGAGGGGCTACTACGAGCAGTACTTC. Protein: CASGGRGYYEQYF.